This T cell receptor (beta chain) was captured in a study of blood T cell repertoires in COVID-19. At the level of the study: Specimens from acute and convalescent COVID-19 originated in the United States, Italy and Spain. PBMCs, B-cell-depleted T cells, or T cells were the source of the cDNA or gDNA that made up the material.

In the authors' methods: Estimated nucleated cell counts came from reference gene primer amplification. Sequencing used immunoSEQ multiplex PCR; TCRdb keeps in-frame clones, though not all of them. The DNA was the basis for D and trimming; V, J and clone size are from that table. The sample shows more than 100,000 clones, more than 75% of them seen only once. This clone was counted between two and nine times. The V end lost 3 bases, the J end lost 7 bases, and 6 bases lay between the germline ends. Germline CDR1 reads DFQATT; CDR2 reads SNEGSKA (reference sequence). This CDR3 comprises 11 residues. The chain uses TRBV20-1 and TRBJ1-4; D is ambiguous. The sequenced sample was peripheral blood. This TCR was recovered from a woman aged 70 to 79 with acute or convalescent COVID-19. The CDR3 nucleotides read TGCAGTGCTAGGAATAGTGAAAAACTGTTTTTT. Translation: CSARNSEKLFF.